This T cell receptor beta chain was profiled in a study of blood T cell repertoires in COVID-19. Study in general: Researchers got acute and convalescent COVID-19 samples from the United States, Italy and Spain. T cells, B-cell-depleted T cells, or PBMCs provided the cDNA or gDNA that served as material.

The length of the CDR3 is 16 residues. Germline CDR1 and CDR2: LGHNA and YNFKEQ. V was clipped by 6 bases and J by 1 base; unmatched bases: 9. In the study's own analysis: Estimates of nucleated cell counts were drawn from the amplification of reference gene primers. TCRdb keeps only in-frame clones here, not all; method: immunoSEQ multiplex PCR. The DNA was the basis for D and trimming; V, J and clone size are from that table. This sample yields over 110,000 clones, of which approximately 90% are seen a single time; roughly 28% belongs to the top ten. The sequence was collected from a human donor in a cohort sampled during active COVID-19. The chain carries TRBV4-2 and TRBJ2-3; 8 bases match TRBD2. Sequenced input: peripheral blood. The CDR3, as DNA: TGTGCCAGCAGTCAACCCCGAGCGGGGGGCACAGATACGCAGTATTTT. Its protein is CASSQPRAGGTDTQYF.